Listed below are T cell receptor beta chains from one sample, sequenced in a study of T cell responses to AZD1222 COVID-19 vaccine. The method was immunoSEQ multiplex PCR; TCRdb's version includes in-frame clones alone and lacks a portion of them. The profile covers fewer than 200,000 clones, with 87% appearing a single time and over 1% taken by the ten largest. The starting material was peripheral blood, obtained 28 days after the second AZD1222 dose. All receptors derive from an adult who received the AZD1222 COVID-19 vaccine. The CDR3 runs from the conserved cysteine through the conserved F or W. D genes are given only for firm matches. A row's size may be missing; if present it is once, few, many or a size class.

TGTGCCAGCAGGTTCGGAAATACCGGGGAGCTGTTTTTT	CASRFGNTGELFF	TRBV13	TRBJ2-2	NA	NA
TGCGCCAGCAGTGAGATAGACAGCCCGTCGGGTGAGCAGTTCTTC	CASSEIDSPSGEQFF	TRBV10-1	TRBJ2-1	NA	NA
TGTGCCAGCAGTAGAGGGCCCTTTGATGAAAAACTGTTTTTT	CASSRGPFDEKLFF	TRBV6-5	TRBJ1-4	few	NA
TGTGCCATCCGAGAGACCGACGGCTATGGCTACACCTTC	CAIRETDGYGYTF	TRBV10-3	TRBJ1-2	NA	NA
TGTGCCAGCAGCCAAGGGGGGACAGATAGCAATCAGCCCCAGCATTTT	CASSQGGTDSNQPQHF	TRBV5-8	TRBJ1-5	NA	TRBD1
TGTGCCAGCAGCTTAACACGGGGAGGAGGGAATGAGCAGTTCTTC	CASSLTRGGGNEQFF	TRBV7-8	TRBJ2-1	NA	NA
TGTGCCAGCAGTTACTTCCGGGTGGGCACTGAAGCTTTCTTT	CASSYFRVGTEAFF	TRBV6-2/TRBV6-3	TRBJ1-1	NA	NA
TGTGCCAGCAGCGAGGAGGGAGACGGGACCCAGTACTTC	CASSEEGDGTQYF	TRBV7-9	TRBJ2-5	NA	NA
TGTGCCAGCAGCTTTGGTACTTACGGTGTGGCCCAGTACTTC	CASSFGTYGVAQYF	TRBV7-9	TRBJ2-5	NA	NA
TGTGCCTGGAGTGCCCCCCGGTTGGTGAGACAGTACTTC	CAWSAPRLVRQYF	TRBV30	TRBJ2-7	few	NA
TGTGCCAGTACGAGCGGGGGGACCCAAGAGACCCAGTACTTC	CASTSGGTQETQYF	TRBV6-5	TRBJ2-5	NA	TRBD2
TGTGCCAGTAAGGAGGGGGCGAGAACTGAAGCTTTCTTT	CASKEGARTEAFF	TRBV19	TRBJ1-1	NA	TRBD1
TGTGCCAGCAGATACCGGGACAGTCAGAATTCACCCCTCCACTTT	CASRYRDSQNSPLHF	TRBV7-2	TRBJ1-6	NA	TRBD1
TGTGCCAGCTCACCGGGGGTGAGCAATCAGCCCCAGCATTTT	CASSPGVSNQPQHF	TRBV18	TRBJ1-5	once	NA
TGCGCCAGCAGTGAGGGGGCGGGGCTCACAGATACGCAGTATTTT	CASSEGAGLTDTQYF	TRBV10-2	TRBJ2-3	NA	NA
TGTGCCAGCAGCATCCTGGGGGGGAGTAGCACAGATACGCAGTATTTT	CASSILGGSSTDTQYF	TRBV7-2	TRBJ2-3	few	TRBD2
TGCGCCAGCAGGCCAGGGGAGGGGGTCTATGGCTACACCTTC	CASRPGEGVYGYTF	TRBV5-1	TRBJ1-2	NA	NA
TGTGCCAGCAGTGAAGCGCAAACTTATGGCTACACCTTC	CASSEAQTYGYTF	TRBV2	TRBJ1-2	NA	NA
TGTGCCACAAATCAGGGAAGCGGCTACGAGCAGTACTTC	CATNQGSGYEQYF	TRBV19	TRBJ2-7	NA	NA
TGTGCCAGCAGTGAACAGGGCCGGGGCTACGAGCAGTACTTC	CASSEQGRGYEQYF	TRBV7-9	TRBJ2-7	few	NA
TGTGCTAGTGGTTTTAGCTTACAGGGTACCTTACCGGAGACCCAGTACTTC	CASGFSLQGTLPETQYF	TRBV12-5	TRBJ2-5	NA	NA
TGTGCCAGCAGCTTAGACAGCAGGGGCTCGGCTAACTATGGCTACACCTTC	CASSLDSRGSANYGYTF	TRBV7-2	TRBJ1-2	NA	NA
TGCGCCAGCAGCTTGATCGGCGACACAGATACGCAGTATTTT	CASSLIGDTDTQYF	TRBV5-1	TRBJ2-3	once	NA
TGTGCCAGCAGCCCGGTGGTTCTTCAGAACACTGAAGCTTTCTTT	CASSPVVLQNTEAFF	TRBV27	TRBJ1-1	NA	NA
TGTGCCAGCAGCTTGGCAGGGAGCCATGGCTACACCTTC	CASSLAGSHGYTF	TRBV5-4	TRBJ1-2	NA	NA
TGTGCCAGCAGTCCCCTCATTCTCTCCGGGACCCAACCCTACGAGCAGTACTTC	CASSPLILSGTQPYEQYF	TRBV6-2/TRBV6-3	TRBJ2-7	once	NA
TGTGCCAGCAGCCAAGGTTATCCCTCCGAAGCTTTCTTT	CASSQGYPSEAFF	TRBV14	TRBJ1-1	NA	NA
TGTGCCAGCTCACCCCAGGACAGGGGGCTTGGCTATGGCTACACCTTC	CASSPQDRGLGYGYTF	TRBV18	TRBJ1-2	NA	TRBD1
TGTGCCAGCAGCGTGCCAGGGGCTGGGGGCTACACCTTC	CASSVPGAGGYTF	TRBV9	TRBJ1-2	NA	NA
TGTGCCAGCAGTCCCATGCGGTTCGGCGCTTTCTTT	CASSPMRFGAFF	TRBV12-3/TRBV12-4	TRBJ1-1	NA	NA
TGTGCCAGCAGCTCAGACGGGGGGGCTGCCTACGAGCAGTACTTC	CASSSDGGAAYEQYF	TRBV7-2	TRBJ2-7	few	TRBD2
TGTGCCAGCAGGCAGGGGCAAGGAAATTCACCCCTCCACTTT	CASRQGQGNSPLHF	TRBV2	TRBJ1-6	NA	NA
TGTGCCACCAGCAGAGATGTAAAGTCCGGGGGGGGCGGTACTGAAGCTTTCTTT	CATSRDVKSGGGGTEAFF	TRBV15	TRBJ1-1	NA	NA
TGCGCCGGCTCGCGAATTTACACAGATACGCAGTATTTT	CAGSRIYTDTQYF	TRBV10-2	TRBJ2-3	NA	NA
TGTGCCATCAGCGATCCCAGGGTCCCTAACTATGGCTACACCTTC	CAISDPRVPNYGYTF	TRBV10-3	TRBJ1-2	NA	NA
TGTGCCAGCAGTGACTCGAGCAGAAACACTGAAGCTTTCTTT	CASSDSSRNTEAFF	TRBV6-4	TRBJ1-1	few	NA
TGTGCCACCAGCAGAGGGCAGACCGAAAACACCATATATTTT	CATSRGQTENTIYF	TRBV15	TRBJ1-3	NA	NA
TGCGCCAGCAGCCCCTCGGACAGTTATAATTCACCCCTCCACTTT	CASSPSDSYNSPLHF	TRBV4-3	TRBJ1-6	NA	NA
TGTGCCAGCGCTAAAGGGGGGGCGCGGAAAGTACTCGAATCCTACGAGCAGTACTTC	CASAKGGARKVLESYEQYF	TRBV21-1	TRBJ2-7	NA	NA
TGTGCCAGCAGTGAAGCGGGGGCTCGGTATGGCTACACCTTC	CASSEAGARYGYTF	TRBV2	TRBJ1-2	NA	NA
TGCGCCAGCAGCTACGAGAGCGGGAACACTGAAGCTTTCTTT	CASSYESGNTEAFF	TRBV5-1	TRBJ1-1	NA	NA
TGTGCCAGTAGTATGGGACAGGGGCCAGGGACCCAGTACTTC	CASSMGQGPGTQYF	TRBV19	TRBJ2-5	NA	TRBD1
TGTGCCTGGAGTGTACAAGGTAATCAGCCCCAGCATTTT	CAWSVQGNQPQHF	TRBV30	TRBJ1-5	NA	NA
TGTGCCAGCAACCCTAGCGGGGGGACTGACAATGAGCAGTTCTTC	CASNPSGGTDNEQFF	TRBV7-8	TRBJ2-1	NA	TRBD2
TGTGCCAGCACCCCGGACAGGACTGTCTACGAGCAGTACTTC	CASTPDRTVYEQYF	TRBV6-2/TRBV6-3	TRBJ2-7	NA	TRBD1
TGTGCCAGCAGCTTAGGGGCTGAGACCCAGTACTTC	CASSLGAETQYF	TRBV13	TRBJ2-5	NA	NA
TGCGCCAGCACGCCCAACAGGGTCTCCTACAATGAGCAGTTCTTC	CASTPNRVSYNEQFF	TRBV4-1	TRBJ2-1	once	NA
TGTGCCAGCAATACCAGGGGGCCAGATACGCAGTATTTT	CASNTRGPDTQYF	TRBV2	TRBJ2-3	NA	TRBD1
TGTGCCAGCAGCCCTCTGTCAGGGGGGAGCTCCTACGAGCAGTACTTC	CASSPLSGGSSYEQYF	TRBV11-2	TRBJ2-7	NA	NA
TGTGCCAGCAGCCAAGGGGACGGACCCTACAATGAGCAGTTCTTC	CASSQGDGPYNEQFF	TRBV3-1/TRBV3-2	TRBJ2-1	NA	NA
TGTGCCACCAGCAGAGTCGGCGGATATGGCTACACCTTC	CATSRVGGYGYTF	TRBV15	TRBJ1-2	once	NA
TGTGCCAGCAGCTTAGCGCGGGGCTACGAGCAGTACTTC	CASSLARGYEQYF	TRBV7-9	TRBJ2-7	NA	NA
TGTGCCAGCAGCCCTCCGGGCGGGTATGGCTACACCTTC	CASSPPGGYGYTF	TRBV5-4	TRBJ1-2	NA	NA